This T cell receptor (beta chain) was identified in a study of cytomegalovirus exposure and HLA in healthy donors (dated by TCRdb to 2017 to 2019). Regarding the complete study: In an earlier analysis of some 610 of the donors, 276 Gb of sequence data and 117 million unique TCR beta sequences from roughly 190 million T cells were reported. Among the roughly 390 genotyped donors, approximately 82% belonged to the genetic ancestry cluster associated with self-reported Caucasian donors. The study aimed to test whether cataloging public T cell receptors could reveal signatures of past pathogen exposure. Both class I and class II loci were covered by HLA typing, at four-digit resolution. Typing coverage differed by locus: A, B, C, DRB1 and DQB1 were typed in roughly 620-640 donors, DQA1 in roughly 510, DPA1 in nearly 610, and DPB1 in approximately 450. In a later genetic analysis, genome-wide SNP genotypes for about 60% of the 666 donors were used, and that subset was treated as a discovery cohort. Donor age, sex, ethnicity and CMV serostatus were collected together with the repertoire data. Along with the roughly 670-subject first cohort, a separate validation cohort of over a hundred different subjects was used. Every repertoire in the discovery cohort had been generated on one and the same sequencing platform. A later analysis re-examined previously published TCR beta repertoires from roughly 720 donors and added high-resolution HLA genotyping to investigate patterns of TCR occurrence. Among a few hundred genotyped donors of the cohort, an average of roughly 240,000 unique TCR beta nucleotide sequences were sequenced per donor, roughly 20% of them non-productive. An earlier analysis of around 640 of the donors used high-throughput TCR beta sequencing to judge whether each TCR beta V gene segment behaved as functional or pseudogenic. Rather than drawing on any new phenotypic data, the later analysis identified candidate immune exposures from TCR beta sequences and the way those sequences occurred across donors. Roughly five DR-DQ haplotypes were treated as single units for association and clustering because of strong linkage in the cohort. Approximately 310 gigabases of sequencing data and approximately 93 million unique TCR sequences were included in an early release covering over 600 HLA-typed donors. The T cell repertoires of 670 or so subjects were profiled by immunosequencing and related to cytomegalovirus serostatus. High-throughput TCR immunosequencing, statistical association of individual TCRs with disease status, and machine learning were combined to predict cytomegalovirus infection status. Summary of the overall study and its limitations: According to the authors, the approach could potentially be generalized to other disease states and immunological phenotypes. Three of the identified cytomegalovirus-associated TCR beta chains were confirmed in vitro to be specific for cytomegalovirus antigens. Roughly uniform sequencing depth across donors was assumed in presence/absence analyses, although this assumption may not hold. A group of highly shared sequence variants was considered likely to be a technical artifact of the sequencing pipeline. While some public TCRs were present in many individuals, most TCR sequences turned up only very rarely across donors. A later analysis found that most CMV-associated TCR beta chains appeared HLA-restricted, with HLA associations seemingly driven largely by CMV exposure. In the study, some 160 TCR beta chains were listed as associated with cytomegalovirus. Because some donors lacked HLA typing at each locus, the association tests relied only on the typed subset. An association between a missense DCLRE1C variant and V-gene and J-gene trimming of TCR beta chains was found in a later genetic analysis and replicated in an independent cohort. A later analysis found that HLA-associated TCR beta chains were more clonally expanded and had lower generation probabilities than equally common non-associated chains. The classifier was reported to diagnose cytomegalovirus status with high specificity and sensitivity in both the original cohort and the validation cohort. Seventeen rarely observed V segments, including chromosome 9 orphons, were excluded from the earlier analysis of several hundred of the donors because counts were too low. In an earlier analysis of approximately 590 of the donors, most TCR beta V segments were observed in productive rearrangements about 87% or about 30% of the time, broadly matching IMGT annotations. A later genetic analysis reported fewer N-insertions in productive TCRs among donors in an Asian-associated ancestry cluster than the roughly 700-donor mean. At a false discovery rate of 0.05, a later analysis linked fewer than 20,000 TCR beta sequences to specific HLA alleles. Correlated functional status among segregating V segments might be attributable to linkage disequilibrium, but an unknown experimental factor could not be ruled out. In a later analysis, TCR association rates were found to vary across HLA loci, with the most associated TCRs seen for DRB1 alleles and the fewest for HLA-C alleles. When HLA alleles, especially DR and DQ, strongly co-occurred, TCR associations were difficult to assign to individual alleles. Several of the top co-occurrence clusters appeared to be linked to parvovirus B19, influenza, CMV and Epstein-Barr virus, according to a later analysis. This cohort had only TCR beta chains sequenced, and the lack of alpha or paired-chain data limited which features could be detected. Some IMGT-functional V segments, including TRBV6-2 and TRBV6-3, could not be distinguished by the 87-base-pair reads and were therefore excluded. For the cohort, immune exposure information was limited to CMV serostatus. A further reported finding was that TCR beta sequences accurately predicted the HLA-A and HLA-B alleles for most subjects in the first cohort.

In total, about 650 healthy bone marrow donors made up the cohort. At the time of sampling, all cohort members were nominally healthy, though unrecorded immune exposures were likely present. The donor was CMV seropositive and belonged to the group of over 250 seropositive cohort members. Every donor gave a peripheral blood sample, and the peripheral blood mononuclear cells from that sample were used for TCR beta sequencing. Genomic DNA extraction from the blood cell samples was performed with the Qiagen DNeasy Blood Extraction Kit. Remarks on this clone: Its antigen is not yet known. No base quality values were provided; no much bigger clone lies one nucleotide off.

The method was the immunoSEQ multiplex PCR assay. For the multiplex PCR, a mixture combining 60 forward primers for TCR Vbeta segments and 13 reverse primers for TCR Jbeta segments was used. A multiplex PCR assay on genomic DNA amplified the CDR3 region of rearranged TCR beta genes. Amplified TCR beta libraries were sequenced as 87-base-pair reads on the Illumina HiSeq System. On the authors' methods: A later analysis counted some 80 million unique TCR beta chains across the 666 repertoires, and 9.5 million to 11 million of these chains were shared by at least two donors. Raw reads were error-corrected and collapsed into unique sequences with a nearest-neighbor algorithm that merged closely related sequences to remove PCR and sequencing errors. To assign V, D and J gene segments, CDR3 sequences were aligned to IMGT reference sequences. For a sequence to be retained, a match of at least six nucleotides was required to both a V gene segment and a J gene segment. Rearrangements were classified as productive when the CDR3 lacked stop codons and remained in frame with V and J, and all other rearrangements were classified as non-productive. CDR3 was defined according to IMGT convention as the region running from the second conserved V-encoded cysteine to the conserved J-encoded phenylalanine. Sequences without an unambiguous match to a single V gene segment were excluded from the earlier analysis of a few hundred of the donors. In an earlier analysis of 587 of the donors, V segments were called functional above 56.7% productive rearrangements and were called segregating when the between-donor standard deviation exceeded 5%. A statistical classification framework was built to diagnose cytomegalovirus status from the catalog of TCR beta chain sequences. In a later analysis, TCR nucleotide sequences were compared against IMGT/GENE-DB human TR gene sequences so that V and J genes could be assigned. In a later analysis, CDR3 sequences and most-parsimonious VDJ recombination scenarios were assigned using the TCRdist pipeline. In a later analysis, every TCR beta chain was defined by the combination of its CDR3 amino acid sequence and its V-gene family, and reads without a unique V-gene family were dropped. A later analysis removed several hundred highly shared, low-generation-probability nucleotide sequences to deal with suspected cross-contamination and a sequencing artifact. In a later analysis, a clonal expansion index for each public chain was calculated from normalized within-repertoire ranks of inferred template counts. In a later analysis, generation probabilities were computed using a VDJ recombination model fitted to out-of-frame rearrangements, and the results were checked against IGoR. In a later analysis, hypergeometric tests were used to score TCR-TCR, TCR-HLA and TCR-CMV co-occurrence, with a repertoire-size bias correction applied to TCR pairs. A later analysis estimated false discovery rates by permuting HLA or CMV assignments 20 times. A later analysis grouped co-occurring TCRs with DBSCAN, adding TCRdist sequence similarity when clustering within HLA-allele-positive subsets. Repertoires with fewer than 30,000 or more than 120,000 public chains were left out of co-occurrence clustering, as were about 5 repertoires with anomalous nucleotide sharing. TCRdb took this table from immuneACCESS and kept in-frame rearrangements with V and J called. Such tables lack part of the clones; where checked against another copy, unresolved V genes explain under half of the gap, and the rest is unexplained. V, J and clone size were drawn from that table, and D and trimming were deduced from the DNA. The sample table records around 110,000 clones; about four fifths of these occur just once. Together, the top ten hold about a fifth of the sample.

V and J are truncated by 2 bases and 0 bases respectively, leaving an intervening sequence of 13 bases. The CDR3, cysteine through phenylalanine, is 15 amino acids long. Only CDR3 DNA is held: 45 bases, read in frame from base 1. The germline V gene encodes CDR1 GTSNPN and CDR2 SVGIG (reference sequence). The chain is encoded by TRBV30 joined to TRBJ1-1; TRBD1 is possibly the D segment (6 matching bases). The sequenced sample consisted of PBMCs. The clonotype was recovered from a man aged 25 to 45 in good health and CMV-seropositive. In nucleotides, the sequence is TGTGCCTGGAGTAGGGGGGGGGCAATGAACACTGAAGCTTTCTTT. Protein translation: CAWSRGGAMNTEAFF. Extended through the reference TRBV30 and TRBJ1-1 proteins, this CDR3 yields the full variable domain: SQTIHQWPATLVQPVGSPLSLECTVEGTSNPNLYWYRQAAGRGLQLLFYSVGIGQISSEVPQNLSASRPQDRQFILSSKKLLLSDSGFYLCAWSRGGAMNTEAFFGQGTRLTVV.